This T cell receptor (beta chain) was retrieved from a study of shared clonotypes between healthy human individuals. Study overall: CD4 naive cells filled three plates per donor, CD4 memory three, CD8 naive two and CD8 memory one.

Study conclusions and caveats: Sampling involved blood alone; tissue repertoires likely differ. The study generally estimated greater richness for naive than memory subsets.

On this clone itself: Antigen: not known.

CDR1 MDHEN and CDR2 SYDVKM come from the germline V gene. The CDR3 totals 17 residues. The ends were cut back, 2 bases at V and 8 bases at J, with 23 bases in the middle. The data were produced by immunoSEQ multiplex PCR, yet TCRdb's version contains in-frame clones alone and is incomplete. The repertoire holds around 370,000 clones, with 90% to 98% as singletons. This sequence joins TRBV28 and TRBJ2-3, with D perhaps matching TRBD1 (7 bases). The material sequenced was memory CD8+ T cells sorted from blood. Subset specified: CD45RO+ cells pooled with CCR7-negative TemRA cells. The clonotype comes from a young man in good health. The CDR3 nucleotides are TGTGCCAGCAGTTTAATATCAGGGGGGCTTGAGAAGAGTACGCAGTATTTT. It is translated as CASSLISGGLEKSTQYF.